The source of this TCR beta chain is a study of T cells in Graves' hyperthyroidism and ophthalmopathy. The study, taken as a whole, reports: Separation of ophthalmopathy from stable hyperthyroidism was achieved by a 13 V-J model. In validation, the model predicted ophthalmopathy. These predictions came a median around 5.9 months before onset.

After removal of 5 bases from V and 2 bases from J, the junction contained 4 bases not matched to a gene. Germline loops: CDR1 DFQATT, CDR2 SNEGSKA (reference sequence). The CDR3 is 13 amino acids. About this clonotype itself: Its antigen is unknown.

Template material for amplifying TCR beta CDR3 regions consisted of RNA transcripts. The HTBI primer set drove a first-round RT-PCR of the TCR CDR3. TCRdb independently ran MiXCR on the multiplex PCR reads; one entry per CDR3 protein. The data show over 150,000 distinct CDR3 sequences, with around 16% seen just once and roughly 50% held by the top ten. The J gene is TRBJ2-7, the V gene TRBV20-1, with 9 positions matching TRBD1. This TCR came from a woman aged 45-65 years with Graves' hyperthyroidism. The source material was blood. In DNA form, the CDR3 reads TGCAGTGCTTACCGGGACAGGGCCTACGAGCAGTACTTC. This encodes CSAYRDRAYEQYF.